The 30 T cell receptor beta chains reported below all come from one sample, sequenced in a study of blood T cell repertoires in COVID-19. Some clones are missing from TCRdb's copy, which holds only in-frame ones; the method was immunoSEQ multiplex PCR. The top ten clones hold more than 1.3% of a sample with about 300,000 clones, 87% of them seen once. The sample taken for sequencing was peripheral blood. Receptors originate from a woman aged 40-49 years who had recovered from COVID-19.

J is TRBJ2-7 and V is TRBV6-5; TRBD2 matches 9 bases. With V trimmed by 2 bases and J by 2 bases, 4 bases remained unmatched. In germline, CDR1 is MNHEY, CDR2 SVGAGI. The CDR3 extends over 15 amino acids. The CDR3: CASSYEPSGAYEQYF. CDR3 DNA: TGTGCCAGCAGTTACGAGCCTAGCGGGGCCTACGAGCAGTACTTC.

The V call is TRBV9, the J call TRBJ2-6, with D perhaps TRBD2 (6 bases). Trimming stripped 0 bases from V and 1 base from J, with 14 bases between. This CDR3 has 18 residues. CDR1 is SGDLS, CDR2 YYNGEE, per germline. The CDR3: CASSVVTGAGSGANVLTF. The CDR3 DNA reads as TGTGCCAGCAGCGTAGTGACTGGGGCGGGATCTGGGGCCAACGTCCTGACTTTC.

The CDR3 bases are TGTGCCAGCTCACCAACAGGACAGGGGGGTTACAATGAGCAGTTCTTC. This gives the protein CASSPTGQGGYNEQFF. This rearrangement joins TRBV18 to TRBJ2-1; the match to TRBD1 covers 10 bases. Germline CDR1 reads KGHSH; CDR2 reads LQKENI. Trimming at V came to 2 bases and at J to 4 bases, leaving 5 bases not matched to a gene. The CDR3 loop spans 16 amino acids.

V gene TRBV3-1 (or the pseudogene TRBV3-2) combines with J gene TRBJ1-1, with a tentative D call TRBD1 (6 bases). V gave up 4 bases and J gave up 0 bases, with 18 bases separating them. CDR3 length: 17 residues. The germline CDR1 and CDR2 sequences are LGHDT and YNNKEL (reference sequence). The CDR3 DNA reads as TGTGCCAGCAGCCCACAGGGTTTCGTTCCTATGAACACTGAAGCTTTCTTT. Encoded protein: CASSPQGFVPMNTEAFF.

The chain has TRBV6-4 and TRBJ2-1, with 7 bases aligning to TRBD1. The CDR3 has 17 amino acids. In germline, CDR1 is MRHNA, CDR2 SNTAGT. The V and J ends lost 2 bases and 1 base, in that order; junction bases with no gene match: 8. The CDR3 spells CASSDTPRTGSYNEQFF. The CDR3 region has the DNA TGTGCCAGCAGTGACACGCCCCGGACAGGATCCTACAATGAGCAGTTCTTC.

The chain employs TRBV13 and TRBJ1-1; D is ambiguous. Trimming left V 0 bases short and J 5 bases short, with 10 bases between. Germline CDR1 reads PRHDT; CDR2 reads FYEKMQ (reference sequence). This CDR3 is 14 amino acids long. The CDR3 sequence is CASSLGRFPTEAFF. The CDR3 DNA is TGTGCCAGCAGCTTAGGGAGGTTTCCTACTGAAGCTTTCTTT.

This chain joins TRBV25-1 and TRBJ1-2; 7 bases align to TRBD1. Germline trimming cut 4 bases from V and 4 bases from J; bases unmatched to any gene: 0. Per germline, CDR1 MGHDK and CDR2 SYGVNS. The CDR3 contains 12 residues. The CDR3 protein is CASSGTGYGYTF. The CDR3 nucleotides are TGTGCCAGCAGTGGGACAGGCTATGGCTACACCTTC.

The chain recombines TRBV10-3 with TRBJ1-2; D may be TRBD1 (5 bases). V was trimmed by 8 bases and J by 0 bases, leaving 22 bases between them. The CDR3 runs 17 residues. CDR1 ENHRY and CDR2 SYGVKD come from the germline V gene. Here the CDR3 DNA reads TGTGCCATCCTCTCAGATCCCAGGGATAGAGCTAACTATGGCTACACCTTC. Residues: CAILSDPRDRANYGYTF.

This sequence joins TRBV27 and TRBJ2-1; TRBD2 matches 8 bases. Germline values: CDR1 MNHEY, CDR2 SMNVEV (reference sequence). J was trimmed by 6 bases and V by 9 bases; bases with no gene match: 10. The CDR3 extends over 14 amino acids. Here the CDR3 DNA reads TGTGCCAGTAAGACGGGGGGGGCACCCAATGAGCAGTTCTTC. Amino acids: CASKTGGAPNEQFF.

The chain recombines TRBV10-3 with TRBJ1-2; D uncertain. Germline CDR1 ENHRY, CDR2 SYGVKD. The CDR3 contains 14 residues. V shed 2 bases and J shed 4 bases, with 11 bases lying between them. The CDR3, as DNA: TGTGCCATCAGTGAGAATGGCCCCAGCTATGGCTACACCTTC. It specifies CAISENGPSYGYTF.

The chain joins TRBV12-5 to TRBJ1-5; TRBD1 aligns across 8 bases. The germline V gene has CDR1 LGHNT and CDR2 FRNRAP. With 1 base clipped from V and 4 bases from J, the junction kept 9 bases outside the gene matches. The CDR3 extends over 17 amino acids. In DNA, the CDR3 is TGTGCTAGTGGTTTGGCACATGACAGGGGCCCGAATCAGCCCCAGCATTTT. This sequence encodes CASGLAHDRGPNQPQHF.

The chain links TRBV6-2 or TRBV6-3 to TRBJ2-2; no clear D gene. The V gene lost 0 bases and the J gene lost 1 base, with 15 bases spanning the gap. Germline CDR1 reads MNHEY; CDR2 reads SVGEGT. The CDR3 is made up of 18 amino acids. CDR3 in DNA: TGTGCCAGCAGTTACTCGAAGGTCTGGAGAGGGAACACCGGGGAGCTGTTTTTT. It translates to CASSYSKVWRGNTGELFF.

V and J are TRBV19 and TRBJ1-2, with 9 nucleotides matching TRBD1. Germline V gives CDR1 LNHDA, CDR2 SQIVND (reference sequence). The J segment lost 2 bases and the V segment lost 5 bases, leaving 9 bases of the junction unmatched. The CDR3 spans 16 residues. The CDR3 sequence: CASSPEGQGLNYGYTF. CDR3 coding DNA: TGTGCCAGTAGTCCCGAAGGACAGGGGCTCAACTATGGCTACACCTTC.

The chain couples TRBV7-9 to TRBJ1-5; 10 bases are shared with TRBD1. Germline V lookup: CDR1 SEHNR, CDR2 FQNEAQ (reference sequence). The CDR3 is made up of 18 amino acids. V lost 5 bases to trimming and J lost 1 base; unmatched junction nucleotides: 11. The CDR3 protein is CASSPSALDRGSNQPQHF. CDR3 coding DNA: TGTGCCAGCAGCCCGTCCGCCCTGGACAGGGGGAGCAATCAGCCCCAGCATTTT.

CDR3 in DNA: TGTGCCAGCAGCTTTCGGGTTGGAGGGGCCCAGTACTTC. As protein: CASSFRVGGAQYF. V gene TRBV7-2 combines with J gene TRBJ2-5, with D maybe TRBD2 (6 bases). The CDR3 loop spans 13 amino acids. Germline values: CDR1 SGHTA, CDR2 FQGNSA. Trimming removed 3 bases at V and 9 bases at J, with 14 bases between.

CDR3 protein: CASGPGVTEAFF. The CDR3 region has the DNA TGTGCTAGTGGTCCGGGTGTCACTGAAGCTTTCTTT. The chain is built from TRBV12-5 and TRBJ1-1, with unresolved D. Germline V lookup: CDR1 LGHNT, CDR2 FRNRAP. V was shortened by 5 bases and J by 4 bases, with 8 bases between the two germline ends. This CDR3 contains 12 residues.

The chain is built from TRBV11-2 and TRBJ2-5, with D unresolved. Germline-derived CDR1 and CDR2 are SGHAT and FQNNGV. V gave up 1 base and J gave up 2 bases, with 20 bases separating them. CDR3 length: 18 residues. The CDR3 is CASSLVPPWQLSQETQYF. DNA of the CDR3: TGTGCCAGCAGCTTAGTCCCCCCATGGCAGTTAAGTCAAGAGACCCAGTACTTC.

This sequence joins TRBV5-1 and TRBJ2-1, with a tentative D call TRBD1 (6 bases). The V end was cut by 4 bases, the J end by 4 bases, with 18 bases between. CDR3 length: 16 amino acids. Looked up from germline, CDR1 is SGHRS and CDR2 is YFSETQ. The CDR3 coding sequence is TGCGCCAGCAGCCTAGGATGGGGGCCCGGGTACAATGAGCAGTTCTTC. Protein sequence: CASSLGWGPGYNEQFF.

This clone came up once. J is TRBJ1-4 and V is TRBV10-3; no firm D call. V was clipped by 0 bases and J by 8 bases, with 10 bases between them. Per germline, CDR1 ENHRY and CDR2 SYGVKD. This CDR3 contains 14 residues. Here the CDR3 reads CAISESSGGEKLFF. The CDR3 nucleotides are TGTGCCATCAGTGAGTCTTCCGGCGGGGAAAAACTGTTTTTT.

V usage is TRBV12-5 and J usage is TRBJ1-1, with 8 bases identical to TRBD1. There are 16 residues in the CDR3. Germline CDR1 is LGHNT and CDR2 is FRNRAP. V gave up 4 bases and J gave up 1 base; unmatched junction bases: 8. Here the CDR3 DNA reads TGTGCTAGTGGTTCCCCATATGACAGGGGGAACACTGAAGCTTTCTTT. It codes for CASGSPYDRGNTEAFF.

The genes are TRBV6-5 and TRBJ1-4; 7 bases map to TRBD1. Germline loops: CDR1 MNHEY, CDR2 SVGAGI. The CDR3 extends over 15 amino acids. The V and J ends lost 1 base and 8 bases, in that order; junction bases with no gene match: 7. CDR3 nucleotide sequence: TGTGCCAGCAGTTACTATACAGGGGTCGGCGAAAAACTGTTTTTT. Translation gives CASSYYTGVGEKLFF.

The genes are TRBV5-4 and TRBJ1-2, with TRBD1 as a possible D gene (6 bases). The germline V gene has CDR1 SGHNT and CDR2 YYREEE (reference sequence). Deletions cut 1 base from V and 2 bases from J, with 12 bases between. CDR3 size: 15 residues. The CDR3 region is CASSLRDTLNYGYTF. CDR3 DNA sequence: TGTGCCAGCAGCTTGAGGGACACATTAAACTATGGCTACACCTTC.

The chain combines TRBV2 with TRBJ1-4; 9 bases fit TRBD1. Germline V gives CDR1 SNHLY, CDR2 FYNNEI. The junction had 9 bases not matched to a gene; V was cut back by 5 bases and J by 8 bases. This CDR3 is 15 amino acids long. The CDR3 nucleotides are TGTGCCAGCAGTCCTACAGGGGGCGCAAGGGAAAAACTGTTTTTT. Amino acids: CASSPTGGAREKLFF.

The chain links TRBV5-6 to TRBJ2-2; TRBD2 aligns across 11 bases. The ends lost 4 bases at V and 5 bases at J; junction bases unmatched: 7. The CDR3 runs to 16 residues. Germline assignment: CDR1 SGHDT and CDR2 YYEEEE. CDR3 nucleotide sequence: TGTGCCAGCAGCGCGGCCCTAGCGGGGGGAACCGGGGAGCTGTTTTTT. Encoded protein: CASSAALAGGTGELFF.

This clone was counted a few times. The V gene is TRBV7-9, the J gene TRBJ2-7; 9 positions match TRBD1. The CDR3 sequence is 15 residues long. The V segment lost 5 bases and the J segment 6 bases; nucleotides outside the gene matches: 11. The germline V gene encodes CDR1 SEHNR and CDR2 FQNEAQ (reference sequence). This CDR3 reads CASSPLTGGRSEQYF. Here the CDR3 DNA reads TGTGCCAGCAGCCCCCTGACAGGGGGAAGGAGCGAGCAGTACTTC.

The chain joins TRBV30 to TRBJ1-1; D not resolved. Per the germline V gene, CDR1 is GTSNPN and CDR2 is SVGIG (reference sequence). Trimming took 4 bases from V and 4 from J, leaving 10 bases between them. The CDR3 is 12 residues long. The CDR3 DNA is TGTGCCTGGAACCGGGGAGGCACTGAAGCTTTCTTT. Its translation is CAWNRGGTEAFF.

CDR3 in DNA: TGCGCCAGCAGCTTGGGACAGATTTACACTGAAGCTTTCTTT. Its translation is CASSLGQIYTEAFF. The chain combines TRBV5-1 with TRBJ1-1; maybe TRBD1 (5 bases). The germline V and J ends were trimmed by 0 bases and 3 bases, with 9 bases remaining between them. The length of the CDR3 is 14 residues. Germline CDR1 reads SGHRS; CDR2 reads YFSETQ.

The chain uses TRBV7-2 and TRBJ1-6; D is ambiguous. The germline gives CDR1 SGHTA, CDR2 FQGNSA. Trimming shortened V by 1 base and J by 4 bases, and 11 bases separated the two germline ends. This CDR3 region has 16 residues. CDR3: CASSLGGVTYNSPLHF. CDR3 in DNA: TGTGCCAGCAGCTTAGGTGGAGTCACATATAATTCACCCCTCCACTTT.

The count of this clone is one. The chain uses TRBV9 and TRBJ1-2; 7 nucleotides agree with TRBD1. Germline CDR1 is SGDLS and CDR2 is YYNGEE. The CDR3 is 12 amino acids. V was clipped by 7 bases and J by 8 bases; unmatched bases: 8. The CDR3 protein is CASQQGLGGYTF. In DNA, the CDR3 is TGTGCCAGCCAACAGGGGTTAGGGGGCTACACCTTC.

A remark on this clone: Sequence at one end of the junction differs from germline and may be a read error. The J gene is TRBJ1-2, the V gene TRBV20-1, with D possibly TRBD1 on 5 matching bases. The CDR3 runs 8 residues. Germline loops: CDR1 DFQATT, CDR2 SNEGSKA (reference sequence). The CDR3 protein is CSARATAF. The CDR3 coding sequence is TGCAGTGCTAGAGCGACAGCGTTC.